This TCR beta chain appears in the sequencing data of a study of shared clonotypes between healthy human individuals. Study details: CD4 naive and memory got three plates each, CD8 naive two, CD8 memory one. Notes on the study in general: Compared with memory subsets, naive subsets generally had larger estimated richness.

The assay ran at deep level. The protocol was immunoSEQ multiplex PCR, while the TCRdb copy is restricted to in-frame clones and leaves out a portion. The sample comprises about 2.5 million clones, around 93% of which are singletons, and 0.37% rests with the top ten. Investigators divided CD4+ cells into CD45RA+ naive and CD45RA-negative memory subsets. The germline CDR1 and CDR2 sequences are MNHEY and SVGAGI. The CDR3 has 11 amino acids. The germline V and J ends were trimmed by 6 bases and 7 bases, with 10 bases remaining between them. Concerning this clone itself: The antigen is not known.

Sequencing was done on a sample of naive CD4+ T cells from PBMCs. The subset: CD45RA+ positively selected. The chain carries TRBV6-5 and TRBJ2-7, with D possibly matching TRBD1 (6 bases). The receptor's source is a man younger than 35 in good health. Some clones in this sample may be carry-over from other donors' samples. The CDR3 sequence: CASRNQGEQYF. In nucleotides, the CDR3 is TGTGCCAGCAGGAATCAGGGGGAGCAGTACTTC.